The source of this T cell receptor (beta chain) is a study of cytomegalovirus exposure and HLA in healthy donors. For the study at large: Of several hundred genotyped donors, more than 75% grouped in the Caucasian-associated ancestry cluster.

PCR involved 60 Vbeta and 13 Jbeta primers. Some clones are missing from TCRdb's copy, which holds only in-frame ones; the method was immunoSEQ multiplex PCR. The data contain roughly 88,000 clones, roughly 72% of them singletons. There are 13 residues in the CDR3. From germline, CDR1 is MNHEY and CDR2 SMNVEV (reference sequence). V gave up 6 bases and J gave up 6 bases, with 11 bases separating them. The clonotype was recovered from a man aged 25 to 45 in good health and CMV-seropositive. The sample consisted of PBMCs. The V call is TRBV27, the J call TRBJ2-2; a weak D match, TRBD2 (5 bases). Here the CDR3 DNA reads TGTGCCAGCAGCTTCGGGGTGGCCGGGGAGCTGTTTTTT. It encodes CASSFGVAGELFF.